These T cell receptor beta chains were read from a single sample in a study of cytomegalovirus exposure and HLA in healthy donors. TCRdb's copy holds only in-frame clones and misses some; the assay was immunoSEQ multiplex PCR. The sample carries about 140,000 clones, around 80% recorded once. Sequenced: PBMCs. The source of these receptors is a female donor in good health and CMV-seronegative. Each CDR3 is given with its conserved first and last residue. The D gene is left open where the match is weak. Clone size is given for some rows only: seen once, a few or many times, or a class if the clone is expanded.

TRBD1	TRBV5-1	-	TRBJ1-4	TGCGCCAGCAGCCCGGGGACAGCCCTTAATGAAAAACTGTTTTTT	CASSPGTALNEKLFF
TRBD2	TRBV9	-	TRBJ2-1	TGTGCCAGCAGCGTAGTTTCCAGCGGGGGCTACAATGAGCAGTTCTTC	CASSVVSSGGYNEQFF
TRBD1	TRBV7-9	-	TRBJ2-6	TGTGCCGCCGGCGAGGGACAGATCTCTGGGGCCAACGTCCTGACTTTC	CAAGEGQISGANVLTF
TRBD1	TRBV11-2	-	TRBJ2-5	TGTGCCAGCAGCCCGGACAGGGCGGAGACCCAGTACTTC	CASSPDRAETQYF
TRBD1	TRBV5-4	-	TRBJ2-7	TGTGCCAGCAGTTTCAAATCAGGGGGCGACGAGCAGTACTTC	CASSFKSGGDEQYF
TRBD2	TRBV13	-	TRBJ2-2	TGTGCCAGCAGCTTTAGCCCACTAGCGGGTGAGGGTACCGGGGAGCTGTTTTTT	CASSFSPLAGEGTGELFF
-	TRBV19	-	TRBJ1-4	TGTGCCAGTAGTATAGACGGTGCAACTAATGAAAAACTGTTTTTT	CASSIDGATNEKLFF
-	TRBV6-5	few	TRBJ2-1	TGTGCCAGCAGTTCGTTAGCGGTCTCCTACAATGAGCAGTTCTTC	CASSSLAVSYNEQFF
-	TRBV7-3	-	TRBJ2-1	TGTGCCAGCAGCTGGGGGCAGCAGTCAAGGGGCAATGAGCAGTTCTTC	CASSWGQQSRGNEQFF
TRBD1	TRBV7-8	-	TRBJ2-5	TGTGCCAGCAGCGCCCTACAGGGGGCGGGAGAGACCCAGTACTTC	CASSALQGAGETQYF
-	TRBV9	-	TRBJ2-3	TGTGCCAGCACGCTAGGAGCGGACGGCACAGATACGCAGTATTTT	CASTLGADGTDTQYF
TRBD1	TRBV28	-	TRBJ1-5	TGTGCCAGCAGTTCGTGGACAGGGGAGAATCAGCCCCAGCATTTT	CASSSWTGENQPQHF
TRBD2	TRBV2	-	TRBJ2-1	TGTGCCAGCAGTGAGTACAGCGGGAGGGTAAATGAGCAGTTCTTC	CASSEYSGRVNEQFF
-	TRBV6-5	few	TRBJ1-4	TGTGCCAGCAGTTACTCCCCGGCGCAGGGCCAACTGTTTTTT	CASSYSPAQGQLFF
-	TRBV27	few	TRBJ1-5	TGTGCCAGCAGTTTACGACAGGATGATCAGCCCCAGCATTTT	CASSLRQDDQPQHF
TRBD1	TRBV6-5	-	TRBJ1-5	TGTGCCAGCAGTTCGGGACAGCTCAATCAGCCCCAGCATTTT	CASSSGQLNQPQHF
TRBD1	TRBV4-1	few	TRBJ1-4	TGCGCCAGCAGCTCACCAAATCAACCCGGGACAGGGAGTGAAAAACTGTTTTTT	CASSSPNQPGTGSEKLFF
-	TRBV7-7	-	TRBJ2-5	TGTGCTAGCAGCTTAAATTGGGCAGACCAAGAGACCCAGTACTTC	CASSLNWADQETQYF
-	TRBV28	-	TRBJ2-7	TGTGCCAGCAGTCTCGTCGGCCCCCAGCAGGGGTACGAGCAGTACTTC	CASSLVGPQQGYEQYF
-	TRBV6-1	-	TRBJ2-7	TGTGCCAGCAGTGAAGTGCGGGCGGGGTTCTACGAGCAGTACTTC	CASSEVRAGFYEQYF
-	TRBV6-4	-	TRBJ2-7	TGTGCCAGCAGTGACTTGGGGGCATACGAGCAGTACTTC	CASSDLGAYEQYF
TRBD2	TRBV11-2	-	TRBJ2-1	TGTGCCAGCAGCTTATGGGCTAGCGGGCGCTACAATGAGCAGTTCTTC	CASSLWASGRYNEQFF
-	TRBV6-1	few	TRBJ1-5	TGTGCCAGCAGTGAAGTAAGGGGTCAGCCCCAGCATTTT	CASSEVRGQPQHF
-	TRBV29-1	-	TRBJ2-1	TGCAGCGTTGGGTTGGCCAGCTCCTACAATGAGCAGTTCTTC	CSVGLASSYNEQFF
-	TRBV29-1	-	TRBJ1-1	TGCAGCGTTGAAGCCGGGAACACTGAAGCTTTCTTT	CSVEAGNTEAFF
-	TRBV28	-	TRBJ1-1	TGTGCCAGCAGTTTCTCCCTGAACACTGAAGCTTTCTTT	CASSFSLNTEAFF
TRBD1	TRBV27	-	TRBJ1-2	TGTGCCAGCAGTTTATCGCGGACAGGAGATGGCTACACCTTC	CASSLSRTGDGYTF
TRBD2	TRBV6-5	-	TRBJ2-1	TGTGCCAGCAGTTACGGACTAGCGGGATACAATGAGCAGTTCTTC	CASSYGLAGYNEQFF
-	TRBV6-1	-	TRBJ1-4	TGTGCCAGCAGTGAAGCTGGGCAGGGTAGGGAAAAACTGTTTTTT	CASSEAGQGREKLFF
TRBD1	TRBV6-1	-	TRBJ1-1	TGTGCCAGCCGATTGGACAGGGTGAACACTGAAGCTTTCTTT	CASRLDRVNTEAFF
TRBD1	TRBV2	-	TRBJ1-4	TGTGCCAGCGGGACAGTAGTTAATGAAAAACTGTTTTTT	CASGTVVNEKLFF
TRBD2	TRBV11-2	-	TRBJ2-1	TGTGCCAGCAGCTTAGCGGGAGGGTTCTACAATGAGCAGTTCTTC	CASSLAGGFYNEQFF
TRBD2	TRBV5-4	-	TRBJ2-5	TGTGCCAGCAGCCGGACTAGCGGGAGCGGGGGAGAGACCCAGTACTTC	CASSRTSGSGGETQYF
-	TRBV10-2	-	TRBJ2-1	TGCGCCAGCAGTGACGGGGGTTCCTCCTACAATGAGCAGTTCTTC	CASSDGGSSYNEQFF
-	TRBV20-1	-	TRBJ2-5	TGCAGTGCTATGAGCGGGGAGACCCAGTACTTC	CSAMSGETQYF
-	TRBV5-1	-	TRBJ2-3	TGCGCCAGCAGCTCTGACAGGCATAGCACAGATACGCAGTATTTT	CASSSDRHSTDTQYF
TRBD1	TRBV27	once	TRBJ2-6	TGTGCCAGCAGTTTAAAGACAGGGGCCTCCTCTGGGGCCAACGTCCTGACTTTC	CASSLKTGASSGANVLTF
TRBD1	TRBV4-2	few	TRBJ1-1	TGTGCCAGCAGCCAACCGGACAGGGGGGGAAACACTGAAGCTTTCTTT	CASSQPDRGGNTEAFF
-	TRBV10-1	-	TRBJ1-1	TGCGCCAGCACCTATACAGGGAACACTGAAGCTTTCTTT	CASTYTGNTEAFF
-	TRBV5-1	few	TRBJ2-1	TGCGCCAGCAGCTTGTGGGGGCCCAGAGAGCAGTTCTTC	CASSLWGPREQFF
-	TRBV28	-	TRBJ1-2	TGTGCCAGCAGTCCCGGGTATGGCTACACCTTC	CASSPGYGYTF
-	TRBV29-1	few	TRBJ1-1	TGCGGAGGGATCGGTGGGTTGGACACTGAAGCTTTCTTT	CGGIGGLDTEAFF
-	TRBV6-5	-	TRBJ2-3	TGTGCCAGCAGCTCACTAGGCACTACGCAGTATTTT	CASSSLGTTQYF
-	TRBV11-2	-	TRBJ1-2	TGTGCCAGCAGCTTAGGTGACACCAACTATGGCTACACCTTC	CASSLGDTNYGYTF
-	TRBV7-9	-	TRBJ2-2	TGTGCCAGCAGCTCCCAGGCCGGGGAGCTGTTTTTT	CASSSQAGELFF
TRBD2	TRBV28	once	TRBJ2-5	TGTGCCAGCAGTTTGTGGGAGGGCCCAGAGACCCAGTACTTC	CASSLWEGPETQYF
TRBD1	TRBV5-1	-	TRBJ1-3	TGCGCCAGCAGCCTAGGACAGGAACTCTCGGGAAACACCATATATTTT	CASSLGQELSGNTIYF